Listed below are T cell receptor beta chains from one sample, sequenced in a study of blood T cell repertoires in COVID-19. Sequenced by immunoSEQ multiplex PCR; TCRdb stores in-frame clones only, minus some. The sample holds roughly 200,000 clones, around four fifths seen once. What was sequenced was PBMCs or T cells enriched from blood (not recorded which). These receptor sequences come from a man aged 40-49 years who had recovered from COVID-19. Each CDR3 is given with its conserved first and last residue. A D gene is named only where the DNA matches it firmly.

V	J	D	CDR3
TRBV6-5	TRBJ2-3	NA	CASSSLLAQGGTQYF
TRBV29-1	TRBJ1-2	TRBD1	CSVGQGGGEGYTF
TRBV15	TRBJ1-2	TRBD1	CATTRHGQGGRTAYGYTF
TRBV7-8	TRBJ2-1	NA	CASSLRSQYNEQFF
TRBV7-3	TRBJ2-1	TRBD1	CASSTTGGVNNEQFF
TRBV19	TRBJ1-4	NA	CATKEAIQVKKLFF
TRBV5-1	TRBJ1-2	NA	CASSLAGLLNGYTF
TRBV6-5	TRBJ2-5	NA	CASKIGQETQYF
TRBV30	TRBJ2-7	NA	CAWSSRYEQYF
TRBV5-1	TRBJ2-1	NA	CASSLAGRGRAYNEQFF
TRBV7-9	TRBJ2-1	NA	CASSLDRSSNEQFF
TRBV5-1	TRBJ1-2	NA	CASSLGQGSSGYTF
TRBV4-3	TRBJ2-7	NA	CASSPGRGPHYEQYF
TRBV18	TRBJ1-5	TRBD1	CASSLNRGSGNQPQHF
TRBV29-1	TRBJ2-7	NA	CSVERPGQGDSYEQYF
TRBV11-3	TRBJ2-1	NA	CASSSFGVSYNEQFF
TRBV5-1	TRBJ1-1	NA	CASSFIGGNTEAFF
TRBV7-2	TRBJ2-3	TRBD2	CASSSGGGTDTQYF
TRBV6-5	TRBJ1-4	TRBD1	CASGRQGQNEKLFF
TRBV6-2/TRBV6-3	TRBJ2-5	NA	CASSYSSDRLQETQYF
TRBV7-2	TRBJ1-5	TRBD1	CASRLTGGANQPQHF
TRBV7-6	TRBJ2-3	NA	CASSLGASVVDTQYF
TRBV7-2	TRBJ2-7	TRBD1	CASSFFPGQEYYEQYF
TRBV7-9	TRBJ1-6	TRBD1	CASSGGQGSNSPLHF
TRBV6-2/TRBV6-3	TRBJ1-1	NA	CASSYRTNTEAFF
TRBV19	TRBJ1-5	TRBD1	CASSMVRGQGQPQHF
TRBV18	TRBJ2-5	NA	CASSSRQQETQYF
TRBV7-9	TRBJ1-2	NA	CASSWGHSNYGYTF
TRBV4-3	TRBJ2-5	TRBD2	CASSQDRLQREGPETQYF
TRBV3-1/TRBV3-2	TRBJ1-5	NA	CASGGSNQPQHF
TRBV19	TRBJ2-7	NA	CASSQTVTYEQYF
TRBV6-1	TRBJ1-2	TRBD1	CASSEKGPSGQATFNYGYTF
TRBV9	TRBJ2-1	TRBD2	CASSGTSRNEQFF
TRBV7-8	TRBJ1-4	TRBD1	CASSPDRVQEKLFF
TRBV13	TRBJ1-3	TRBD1	CASSLQNRGSNTIYF
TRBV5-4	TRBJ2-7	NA	CASSSDYGEQYF
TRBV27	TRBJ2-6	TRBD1	CASSYRGPSGANVLTF
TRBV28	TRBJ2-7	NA	CASSSLYYEQYF
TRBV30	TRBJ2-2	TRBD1	CAWIEPGDSRGTGELFF
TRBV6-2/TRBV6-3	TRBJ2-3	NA	CASSWGLLGTSTDTQYF
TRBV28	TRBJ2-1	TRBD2	CASKAGYNEQFF
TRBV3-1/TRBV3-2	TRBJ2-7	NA	CASSPADYEQYF
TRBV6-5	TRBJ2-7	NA	CASSYTGYTDYEQYF
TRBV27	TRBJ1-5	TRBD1	CASSPQGYNQPQHF
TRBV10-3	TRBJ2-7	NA	CAISESSGTSAPYEQYF
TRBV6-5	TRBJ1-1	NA	CASSYAAGSNTEAFF
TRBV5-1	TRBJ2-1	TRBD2	CASSLARLAGGQNNEQFF
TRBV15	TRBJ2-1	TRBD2	CATSVTSGSYNEQFF
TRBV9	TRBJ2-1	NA	CASSVGGVAGNLNEQFF
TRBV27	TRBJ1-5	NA	CASSLSVGELNQPQHF
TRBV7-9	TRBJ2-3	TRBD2	CASRTSGTDTQYF
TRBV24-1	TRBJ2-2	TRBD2	CATSDAEAGLAGSIGELFF
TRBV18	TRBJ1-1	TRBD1	CASSPPRDRGSTEAFF
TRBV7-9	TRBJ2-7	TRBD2	CASSSGTSGYEQYF
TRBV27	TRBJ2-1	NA	CASSQRGGENEQFF